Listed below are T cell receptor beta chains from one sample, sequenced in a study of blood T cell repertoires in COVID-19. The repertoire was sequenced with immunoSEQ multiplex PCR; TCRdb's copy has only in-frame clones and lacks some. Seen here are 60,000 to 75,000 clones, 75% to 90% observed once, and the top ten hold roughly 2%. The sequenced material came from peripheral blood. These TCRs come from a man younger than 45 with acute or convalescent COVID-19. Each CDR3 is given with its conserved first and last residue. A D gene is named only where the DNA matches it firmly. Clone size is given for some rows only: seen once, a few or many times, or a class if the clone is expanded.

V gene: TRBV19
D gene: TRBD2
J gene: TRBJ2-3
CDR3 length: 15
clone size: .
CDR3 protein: CASSISSGDTDTQYF
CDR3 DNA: TGTGCCAGTAGTATTTCTAGCGGGGACACAGATACGCAGTATTTT

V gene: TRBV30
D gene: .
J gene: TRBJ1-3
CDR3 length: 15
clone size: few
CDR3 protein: CAWSVGGTTGNTIYF
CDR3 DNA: TGTGCCTGGAGTGTAGGCGGGACGACAGGAAACACCATATATTTT

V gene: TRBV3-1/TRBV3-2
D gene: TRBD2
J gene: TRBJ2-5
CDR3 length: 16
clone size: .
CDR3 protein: CASSLPNPSGGPTQYF
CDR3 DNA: TGTGCCAGCAGCCTCCCCAACCCTAGCGGGGGGCCGACCCAGTACTTC

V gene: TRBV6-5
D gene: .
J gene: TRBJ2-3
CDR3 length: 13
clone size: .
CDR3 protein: CASQPRGTDTQYF
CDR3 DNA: TGTGCCAGCCAACCGAGAGGTACAGATACGCAGTATTTT

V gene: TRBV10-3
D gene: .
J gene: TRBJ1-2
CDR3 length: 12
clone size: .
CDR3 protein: CAISTGLYGYTF
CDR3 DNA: TGTGCCATCAGTACAGGCCTATATGGCTACACCTTC

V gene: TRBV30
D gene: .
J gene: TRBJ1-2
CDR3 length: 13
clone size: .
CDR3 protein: CAWSQVGANGYTF
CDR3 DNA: TGTGCCTGGAGTCAGGTAGGGGCTAATGGCTACACCTTC

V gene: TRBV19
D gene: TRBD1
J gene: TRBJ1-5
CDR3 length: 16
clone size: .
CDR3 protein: CASSHLGTGSNQPQHF
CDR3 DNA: TGTGCCAGTAGTCACCTGGGGACAGGGAGCAATCAGCCCCAGCATTTT

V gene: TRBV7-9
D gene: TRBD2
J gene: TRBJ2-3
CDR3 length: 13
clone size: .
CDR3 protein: CAIIAGSTDTQYF
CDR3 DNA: TGTGCCATCATAGCGGGAAGCACAGATACGCAGTATTTT

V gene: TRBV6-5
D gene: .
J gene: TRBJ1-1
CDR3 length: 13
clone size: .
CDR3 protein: CASSYREGLEAFF
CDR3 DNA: TGTGCCAGCAGTTACAGAGAGGGTTTAGAAGCTTTCTTT

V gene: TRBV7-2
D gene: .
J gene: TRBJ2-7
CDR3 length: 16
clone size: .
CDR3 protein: CASSLHSRQEWGEQYF
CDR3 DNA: TGTGCCAGCAGCTTACATTCCCGACAGGAGTGGGGCGAGCAGTACTTC

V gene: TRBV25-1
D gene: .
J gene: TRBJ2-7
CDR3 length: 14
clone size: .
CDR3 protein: CASRRDGSYYEQYF
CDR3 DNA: TGTGCCAGCCGGCGGGACGGGAGCTACTACGAGCAGTACTTC

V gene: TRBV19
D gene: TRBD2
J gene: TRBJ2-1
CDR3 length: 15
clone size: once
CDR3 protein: CASSSKRGAGNEQFF
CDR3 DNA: TGTGCCAGTAGTTCGAAGCGGGGGGCTGGGAATGAGCAGTTCTTC

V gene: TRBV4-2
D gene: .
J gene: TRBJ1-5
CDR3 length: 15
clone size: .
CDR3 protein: CASSQDWARTEGQHF
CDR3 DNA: TGTGCCAGCAGCCAAGATTGGGCTCGGACGGAGGGCCAGCATTTT

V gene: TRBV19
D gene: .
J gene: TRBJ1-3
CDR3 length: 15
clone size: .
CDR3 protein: CASSISGNSGNTIYF
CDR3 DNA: TGTGCCAGTAGTATCTCGGGGAACTCTGGAAACACCATATATTTT

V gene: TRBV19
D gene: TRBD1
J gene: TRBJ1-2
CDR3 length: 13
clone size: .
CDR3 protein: CASSPDRVWGYTF
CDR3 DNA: TGTGCCAGTAGTCCCGACAGGGTCTGGGGCTACACCTTC

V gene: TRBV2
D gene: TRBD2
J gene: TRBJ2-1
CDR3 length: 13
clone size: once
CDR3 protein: CASVRTSGGRQFF
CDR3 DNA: TGTGCCAGCGTCCGGACTAGCGGGGGCCGACAGTTCTTC

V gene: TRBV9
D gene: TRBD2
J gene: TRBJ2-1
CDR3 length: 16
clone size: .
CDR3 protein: CASSPRAGGPYNEQFF
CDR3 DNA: TGTGCCAGCAGCCCCAGGGCGGGGGGGCCTTACAATGAGCAGTTCTTC

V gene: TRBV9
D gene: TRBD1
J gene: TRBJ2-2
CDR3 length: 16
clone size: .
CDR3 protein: CASSPTDRVNTGELFF
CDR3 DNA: TGTGCCAGCAGCCCCACCGACAGGGTGAACACCGGGGAGCTGTTTTTT

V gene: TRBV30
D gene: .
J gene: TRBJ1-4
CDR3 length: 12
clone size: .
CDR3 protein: CAGRRGNEKLFF
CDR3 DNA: TGTGCCGGCAGACGGGGTAATGAAAAACTGTTTTTT

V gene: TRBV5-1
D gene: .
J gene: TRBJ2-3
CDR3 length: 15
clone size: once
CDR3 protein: CASSLGGASTDTQYF
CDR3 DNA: TGCGCCAGCAGCTTAGGCGGGGCTAGCACAGATACGCAGTATTTT

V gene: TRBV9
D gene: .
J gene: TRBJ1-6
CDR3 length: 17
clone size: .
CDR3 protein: CASSLDSFSSYNSPLHF
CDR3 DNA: TGTGCCAGCAGCCTAGACAGTTTTAGCTCCTATAATTCACCCCTCCACTTT

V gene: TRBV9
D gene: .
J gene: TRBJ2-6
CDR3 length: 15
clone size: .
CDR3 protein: CASSVGPSGANVLTF
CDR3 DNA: TGTGCCAGCAGCGTAGGGCCCTCTGGGGCCAACGTCCTGACTTTC

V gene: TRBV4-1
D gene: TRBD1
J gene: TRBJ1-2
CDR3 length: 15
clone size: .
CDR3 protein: CASSRLLRGVGGYTF
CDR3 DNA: TGCGCCAGCAGCCGCTTGCTCAGGGGGGTCGGCGGCTACACCTTC

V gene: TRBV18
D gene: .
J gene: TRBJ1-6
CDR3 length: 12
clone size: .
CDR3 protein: CASSSRDSPLHF
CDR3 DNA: TGTGCCAGCTCAAGTCGGGATTCACCCCTCCACTTT

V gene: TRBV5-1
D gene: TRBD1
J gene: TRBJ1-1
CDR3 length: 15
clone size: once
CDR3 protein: CASSWTGGRFSEAFF
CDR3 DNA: TGCGCCAGCAGCTGGACAGGGGGACGATTCTCTGAAGCTTTCTTT

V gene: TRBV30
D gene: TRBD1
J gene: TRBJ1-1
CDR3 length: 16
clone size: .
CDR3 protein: CAWRDRTGRSHTEAFF
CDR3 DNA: TGTGCCTGGAGGGACAGGACAGGCCGCTCTCACACTGAAGCTTTCTTT

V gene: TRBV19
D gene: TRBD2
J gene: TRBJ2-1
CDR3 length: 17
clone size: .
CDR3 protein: CASSRPGLAGGMDEQFF
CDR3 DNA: TGTGCCAGTAGTAGGCCGGGACTAGCGGGAGGAATGGATGAGCAGTTCTTC

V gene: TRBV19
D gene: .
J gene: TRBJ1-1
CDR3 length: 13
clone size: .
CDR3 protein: CASRRPGQYSAFF
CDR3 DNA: TGTGCCAGTAGAAGACCGGGACAATATTCAGCTTTCTTT

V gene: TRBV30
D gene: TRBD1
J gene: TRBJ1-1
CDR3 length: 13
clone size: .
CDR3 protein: CAWGDGATGRAFF
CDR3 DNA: TGTGCCTGGGGGGACGGGGCGACAGGGAGGGCTTTCTTT

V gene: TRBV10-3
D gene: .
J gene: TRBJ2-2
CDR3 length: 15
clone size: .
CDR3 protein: CAISQTDSFTGELFF
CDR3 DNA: TGTGCCATCAGTCAAACGGACAGTTTCACCGGGGAGCTGTTTTTT

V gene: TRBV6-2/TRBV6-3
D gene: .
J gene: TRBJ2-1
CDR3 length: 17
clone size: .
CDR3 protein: CASSYPNRLAHNNEQFF
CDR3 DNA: TGTGCCAGCAGTTACCCCAATAGGCTAGCCCACAACAATGAGCAGTTCTTC

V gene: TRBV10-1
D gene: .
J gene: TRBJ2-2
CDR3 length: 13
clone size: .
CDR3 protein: CASKGGSTGELFF
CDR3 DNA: TGCGCCAGCAAAGGGGGATCCACCGGGGAGCTGTTTTTT

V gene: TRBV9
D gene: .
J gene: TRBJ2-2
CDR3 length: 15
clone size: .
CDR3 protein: CASSVANLNTGELFF
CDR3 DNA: TGTGCCAGCAGCGTAGCTAACCTCAACACCGGGGAGCTGTTTTTT

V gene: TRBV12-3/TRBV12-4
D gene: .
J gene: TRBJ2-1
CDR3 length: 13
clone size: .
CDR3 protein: CASSEGGPPNLLF
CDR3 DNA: TGTGCCAGCAGCGAAGGGGGACCCCCAAACCTCCTCTTC

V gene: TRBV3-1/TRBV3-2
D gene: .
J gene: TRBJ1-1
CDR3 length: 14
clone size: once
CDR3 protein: CASSQGGTRTEAFF
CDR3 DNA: TGTGCCAGCAGCCAAGGTGGCACCAGGACTGAAGCTTTCTTT

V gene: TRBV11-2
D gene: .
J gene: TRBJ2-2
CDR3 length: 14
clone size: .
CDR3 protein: CASSPLRRAGELFF
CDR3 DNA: TGTGCCAGCAGCCCACTTCGGAGGGCCGGGGAGCTGTTTTTT

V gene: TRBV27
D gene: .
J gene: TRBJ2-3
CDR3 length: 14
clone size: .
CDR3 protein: CASSFRDTTDTQYF
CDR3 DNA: TGTGCCAGCAGTTTCCGGGACACCACAGATACGCAGTATTTT

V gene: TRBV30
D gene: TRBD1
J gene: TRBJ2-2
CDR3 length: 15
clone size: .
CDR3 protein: CACPGWNRGTGELFF
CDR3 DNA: TGTGCCTGCCCCGGCTGGAACAGGGGGACCGGGGAGCTGTTTTTT

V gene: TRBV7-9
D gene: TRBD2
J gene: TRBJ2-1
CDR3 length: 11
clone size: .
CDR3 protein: CASSPAGVKFF
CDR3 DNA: TGTGCCAGCAGCCCAGCGGGAGTTAAGTTCTTC

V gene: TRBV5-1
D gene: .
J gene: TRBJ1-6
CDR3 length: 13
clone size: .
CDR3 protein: CASSSIQGSPLHF
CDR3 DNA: TGCGCCAGCAGCTCGATCCAGGGGTCACCCCTCCACTTT

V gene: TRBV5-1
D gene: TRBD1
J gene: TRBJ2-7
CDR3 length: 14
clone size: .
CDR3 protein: CASTSGTGSYEQYF
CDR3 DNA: TGCGCCAGCACCTCCGGGACAGGGTCTTACGAGCAGTACTTC

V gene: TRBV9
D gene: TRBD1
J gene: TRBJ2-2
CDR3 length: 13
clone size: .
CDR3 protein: CASTTGEWGELFF
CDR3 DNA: TGTGCCAGCACGACAGGGGAGTGGGGGGAGCTGTTTTTT